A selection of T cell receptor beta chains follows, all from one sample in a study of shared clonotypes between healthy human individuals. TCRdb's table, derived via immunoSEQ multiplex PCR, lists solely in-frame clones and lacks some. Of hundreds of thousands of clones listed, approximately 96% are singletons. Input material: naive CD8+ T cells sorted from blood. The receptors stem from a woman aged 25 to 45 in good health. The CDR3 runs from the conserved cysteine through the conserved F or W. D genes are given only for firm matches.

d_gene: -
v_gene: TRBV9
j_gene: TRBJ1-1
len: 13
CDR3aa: CASSALRNTEAFF
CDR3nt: TGTGCCAGCAGCGCCCTTAGGAACACTGAAGCTTTCTTT

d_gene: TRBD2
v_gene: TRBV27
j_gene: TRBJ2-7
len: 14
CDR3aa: CASSLVAGAYEQYF
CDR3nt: TGTGCCAGCAGTTTGGTAGCGGGAGCCTACGAGCAGTACTTC

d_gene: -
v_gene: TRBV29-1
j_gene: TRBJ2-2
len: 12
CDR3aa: CSVDIRSGELFF
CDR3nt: TGCAGCGTTGATATAAGGAGCGGGGAGCTGTTTTTT

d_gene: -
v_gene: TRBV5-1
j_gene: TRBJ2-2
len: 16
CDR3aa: CASSTGAERYTGELFF
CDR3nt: TGCGCCAGCAGCACTGGAGCGGAGAGGTACACCGGGGAGCTGTTTTTT

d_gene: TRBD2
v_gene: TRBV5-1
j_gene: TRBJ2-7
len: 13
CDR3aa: CASRSGAAYEQYF
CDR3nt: TGCGCCAGCAGGAGCGGGGCCGCCTACGAGCAGTACTTC

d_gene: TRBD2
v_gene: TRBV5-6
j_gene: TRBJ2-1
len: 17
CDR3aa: CASSLVKREVSYNEQFF
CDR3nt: TGTGCCAGCAGCTTGGTAAAGCGGGAGGTTTCCTACAATGAGCAGTTCTTC

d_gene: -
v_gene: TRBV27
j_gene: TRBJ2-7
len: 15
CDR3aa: CASTSTGGALYEQYF
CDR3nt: TGTGCCAGCACCTCAACCGGTGGGGCGCTCTACGAGCAGTACTTC

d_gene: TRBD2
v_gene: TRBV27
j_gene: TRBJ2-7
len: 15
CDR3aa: CASSSFAGGPYEQYF
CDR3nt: TGTGCCAGCAGTTCGTTCGCGGGAGGGCCCTACGAGCAGTACTTC

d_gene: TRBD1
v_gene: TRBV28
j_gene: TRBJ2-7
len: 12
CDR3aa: CASSYDRGKQYF
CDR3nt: TGTGCCAGCAGCTACGACAGGGGAAAGCAGTACTTC

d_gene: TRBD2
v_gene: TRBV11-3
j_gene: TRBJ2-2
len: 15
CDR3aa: CASSFTSGSAGELFF
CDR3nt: TGTGCCAGCAGCTTTACCAGCGGGAGTGCCGGGGAGCTGTTTTTT

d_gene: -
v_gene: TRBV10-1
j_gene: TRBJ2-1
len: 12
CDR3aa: CASRDSLGEQFF
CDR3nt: TGCGCCAGCAGGGACAGTCTAGGTGAGCAGTTCTTC